This TCR beta chain originates from a study of CD8 T cells in ankylosing spondylitis. Study-level findings and limits: Reportedly, matched ankylosing spondylitis synovial fluid was significantly enriched for disease-linked clones.

In making TCR beta libraries, quantitative 5'-RACE with molecular barcodes was used. One entry per CDR3 protein, called by TCRdb with MiXCR from the 5' RACE reads. Of a few hundred thousand distinct CDR3 sequences in the sample, approximately 10% are singletons; the top ten hold 9.1%. Worth noting for this clonotype: The antigen is undetermined.

The CDR3 length is 18 residues. Trimming at V came to 2 bases and at J to 2 bases, leaving 13 bases not matched to a gene. CDR1 SGHVS and CDR2 FQNEAQ come from the germline V gene. The chain carries TRBV7-8 and TRBJ2-5, with 8 bases aligning to TRBD1. The sample comprised blood, either unsorted or a sorted T cell fraction (not recorded which). The clonotype was recovered from a female donor with ankylosing spondylitis or in good health (not recorded which). The CDR3 sequence: CASSLSGWRTGRQETQYF. CDR3 DNA sequence: TGTGCCAGCAGCTTAAGCGGATGGAGGACAGGGCGACAAGAGACCCAGTACTTC.